A selection of T cell receptor beta chains follows, all from one sample in a study of OX40 agonist ivuxolimab in advanced cancers. Repertoires were generated with immunoSEQ multiplex PCR, while TCRdb's copy carries only in-frame clones and drops some. The sample lists roughly 36,000 clones, roughly nine tenths occurring once. The material sequenced was CD4+ or CD8+ T cells sorted from blood, taken in a trial of the OX40 agonist ivuxolimab. These receptors originate from an adult with an advanced solid tumor such as melanoma, head and neck, liver or kidney cancer. Both conserved end residues are part of each CDR3. Fields, in order: V gene, J gene, D gene, clone size, CDR3 protein, CDR3 DNA. D genes are given only for firm matches. Part of the rows lack a size; the others show once, few, many or a class for expanded clones.

>TRBV7-2|TRBJ2-7|TRBD1|-
CASSLTGQPDEQYF
TGTGCCAGCAGCTTAACGGGACAGCCGGACGAGCAGTACTTC
>TRBV28|TRBJ1-1|-|-
CASSPPGLRNTEAFF
TGTGCCAGCAGTCCTCCGGGACTGAGGAACACTGAAGCTTTCTTT
>TRBV5-1|TRBJ2-7|-|-
CASSLDVLSYEQYF
TGCGCCAGCAGCTTGGATGTTCTATCCTACGAGCAGTACTTC
>TRBV5-4|TRBJ1-4|TRBD1|once
CASSMSGQAYEKLFF
TGTGCCAGCAGCATGTCGGGACAGGCCTATGAAAAACTGTTTTTT
>TRBV21-1|TRBJ2-7|-|once
CASSKQGATDEQYF
TGTGCCAGCAGCAAACAGGGGGCCACTGACGAGCAGTACTTC
>TRBV19|TRBJ2-2|-|-
CASSNANTGELFF
TGTGCCAGTAGCAACGCGAACACCGGGGAGCTGTTTTTT
>TRBV10-3|TRBJ1-2|-|once
CAISDSKSAGAGGYTF
TGTGCCATCAGTGACTCCAAGAGTGCAGGGGCTGGTGGCTACACCTTC
>TRBV29-1|TRBJ2-3|-|-
CSAGTTGSTDTQYF
TGCAGCGCCGGGACGACAGGATCCACAGATACGCAGTATTTT
>TRBV12-5|TRBJ1-1|-|-
CASGPRTVMNTEAFF
TGTGCTAGTGGCCCACGGACGGTGATGAACACTGAAGCTTTCTTT
>TRBV11-1|TRBJ2-7|TRBD1|-
CASSLAGTGEEKLYF
TGTGCCAGCAGCTTGGCCGGGACAGGGGAGGAGAAGCTGTACTTC
>TRBV5-4|TRBJ2-4|-|-
CASSSPGNIQYF
TGTGCCAGCAGCTCTCCTGGAAACATTCAGTACTTC
>TRBV2|TRBJ1-3|-|-
CASSFTGFSGNTIYF
TGTGCCAGCAGTTTTACAGGGTTCTCTGGAAACACCATATATTTT
>TRBV6-5|TRBJ1-5|-|once
CASSYLNQPQHF
TGTGCCAGCAGTTATTTAAATCAGCCCCAGCATTTT
>TRBV30|TRBJ1-5|-|few
CAWSVLEGTQPQHF
TGTGCCTGGAGTGTACTGGAAGGGACTCAGCCCCAGCATTTT
>TRBV30|TRBJ1-2|-|-
CAWSPHGQDGYTF
TGTGCCTGGAGCCCACATGGGCAGGATGGCTACACCTTC
>TRBV28|TRBJ2-7|-|-
CASSSEWGGKSSNPYEQYF
TGTGCCAGCAGTTCAGAGTGGGGCGGGAAATCCTCCAACCCCTACGAGCAGTACTTC
>TRBV19|TRBJ1-4|-|once
CASSGAKGKGEKLFF
TGTGCCAGTAGTGGGGCGAAGGGGAAGGGTGAAAAACTGTTTTTT
>TRBV10-3|TRBJ2-3|TRBD2|-
CAISAGRGQASTDTQYF
TGTGCCATCAGTGCCGGGAGGGGCCAGGCTAGCACAGATACGCAGTATTTT
>TRBV4-1|TRBJ2-7|-|few
CASSQDRGSRAGEQYF
TGCGCCAGCAGCCAAGATCGGGGCTCCCGCGCGGGCGAGCAGTACTTC
>TRBV6-1|TRBJ1-4|-|-
CASSEKKQLNEKLFF
TGTGCCAGCAGTGAAAAAAAACAGCTTAATGAAAAACTGTTTTTT
>TRBV6-5|TRBJ2-1|TRBD2|-
CASSYSWTSGSNPFF
TGTGCCAGCAGTTACTCTTGGACTAGCGGGAGTAATCCGTTCTTC
>TRBV29-1|TRBJ2-2|TRBD1|-
CSVRQGDPTGELFF
TGCAGCGTCCGTCAGGGGGATCCTACCGGGGAGCTGTTTTTT
>TRBV11-2|TRBJ2-1|TRBD2|-
CASSSLAGTYNEQFF
TGTGCCAGCAGTTCGCTAGCGGGGACCTACAATGAGCAGTTCTTC
>TRBV19|TRBJ2-1|TRBD2|-
CASIETSGSYNEQFF
TGTGCCAGTATAGAAACTAGCGGGAGTTACAATGAGCAGTTCTTC
>TRBV5-1|TRBJ1-6|TRBD1|-
CASSPGTVDSPLHF
TGCGCCAGCAGCCCCGGGACAGTAGATTCACCCCTCCACTTT
>TRBV9|TRBJ2-6|-|-
CASSAGDGISGANVLTF
TGTGCCAGCAGCGCGGGGGACGGAATCTCTGGGGCCAACGTCCTGACTTTC
>TRBV11-2|TRBJ2-5|TRBD2|-
CASSPRVGGETQYF
TGTGCCAGCAGCCCAAGGGTGGGGGGGGAGACCCAGTACTTC
>TRBV5-1|TRBJ2-3|-|-
CASRTLSPTVGGTQYF
TGCGCCAGCAGGACTCTCTCCCCGACAGTAGGGGGTACGCAGTATTTT
>TRBV6-5|TRBJ1-2|-|-
CASSSAGTLYGYTF
TGTGCCAGCAGTTCCGCCGGGACCCTCTATGGCTACACCTTC
>TRBV7-2|TRBJ2-7|-|-
CASSTAYEQYF
TGTGCCAGCAGCACGGCCTACGAGCAGTACTTC
>TRBV28|TRBJ1-2|-|-
CASSLLGFRGYTF
TGTGCCAGCAGTTTATTAGGGTTTAGGGGCTACACCTTC
>TRBV19|TRBJ2-7|-|-
CASSRRDSSYEQYF
TGTGCCAGTAGTAGGAGGGACAGCTCCTACGAGCAGTACTTC
>TRBV5-1|TRBJ1-2|-|-
CASSLEGAGYGYTF
TGCGCCAGCAGCTTGGAAGGGGCTGGCTATGGCTACACCTTC
>TRBV7-6|TRBJ2-1|TRBD2|-
CASSLGTSGDNEQFF
TGTGCCAGCAGCTTAGGGACTAGCGGGGACAATGAGCAGTTCTTC
>TRBV7-2|TRBJ2-7|TRBD2|-
CASSLSLAGPYEQYF
TGTGCCAGCAGCTTAAGTCTAGCGGGGCCCTACGAGCAGTACTTC
>TRBV6-5|TRBJ2-3|-|-
CASSYRDSRGDTQYF
TGTGCCAGCAGTTATCGGGACTCCCGAGGAGATACGCAGTATTTT
>TRBV5-1|TRBJ2-1|TRBD1|-
CASSLPGQGYNEQFF
TGCGCCAGCAGCTTACCGGGACAGGGGTACAATGAGCAGTTCTTC
>TRBV4-2|TRBJ2-7|TRBD1|-
CASSQNTGGANYEQYF
TGTGCCAGCAGCCAGAATACAGGGGGCGCTAATTACGAGCAGTACTTC
>TRBV6-5|TRBJ2-5|TRBD2|-
CASSYSFPGGGETQYF
TGTGCCAGCAGTTACTCCTTCCCGGGAGGGGGGGAGACCCAGTACTTC
>TRBV5-1|TRBJ2-7|-|-
CASSSGGYEQYF
TGCGCCAGCAGTTCAGGGGGGTACGAGCAGTACTTC
>TRBV5-1|TRBJ2-7|TRBD1|-
CASSPTGQGGNEQYF
TGCGCCAGCAGCCCAACCGGACAGGGGGGGAACGAGCAGTACTTC
>TRBV7-6|TRBJ2-4|TRBD1|-
CASSRQQGDIQYF
TGTGCCAGCAGCCGCCAACAGGGGGACATTCAGTACTTC
>TRBV19|TRBJ2-5|TRBD2|-
CASSSLAGVQETQYF
TGTGCCAGTAGTTCACTAGCGGGAGTGCAAGAGACCCAGTACTTC
>TRBV6-5|TRBJ2-2|-|-
CASKLAGTNTGELFF
TGTGCCAGCAAACTAGCCGGTACGAACACCGGGGAGCTGTTTTTT
>TRBV7-3|TRBJ1-1|TRBD1|-
CASSQGVAGNTEAFF
TGTGCCAGCAGCCAGGGGGTTGCGGGGAACACTGAAGCTTTCTTT
>TRBV14|TRBJ2-1|-|once
CASSQIGGATSYNEQFF
TGTGCCAGCAGCCAAATAGGGGGGGCTACGTCCTACAATGAGCAGTTCTTC
>TRBV5-4|TRBJ2-1|TRBD1|-
CASSPKERGLYNEQFF
TGTGCCAGCAGCCCCAAGGAGAGGGGGCTCTACAATGAGCAGTTCTTC
>TRBV5-5|TRBJ1-4|TRBD1|-
CASSPRVGQGIEKLFF
TGTGCCAGCAGCCCCCGGGTTGGACAGGGTATTGAAAAACTGTTTTTT
>TRBV11-2|TRBJ2-7|-|few
CASSLDQAFVTYEQYF
TGTGCCAGCAGCTTAGATCAGGCCTTTGTCACCTACGAGCAGTACTTC
>TRBV19|TRBJ2-2|TRBD2|-
CASSITSGSGTGELFF
TGTGCCAGTAGTATCACTAGCGGGAGTGGTACCGGGGAGCTGTTTTTT
>TRBV5-1|TRBJ2-3|-|once
CASSFQDLSTDTQYF
TGCGCCAGCAGCTTCCAGGATTTGAGCACAGATACGCAGTATTTT
>TRBV30|TRBJ2-3|TRBD2|-
CAWSVASGRAADTQYF
TGTGCCTGGAGTGTAGCTAGCGGGAGGGCCGCAGATACGCAGTATTTT
>TRBV11-1|TRBJ1-1|-|-
CASSFAGSEAFF
TGTGCCAGCAGCTTTGCAGGGAGTGAAGCTTTCTTT
>TRBV5-1|TRBJ2-7|TRBD1|-
CASSFPGQASYEQYF
TGCGCCAGCAGCTTCCCGGGACAGGCAAGTTACGAGCAGTACTTC
>TRBV2|TRBJ2-1|TRBD2|-
CASTGLAGGGEQFF
TGTGCCAGCACCGGACTAGCGGGAGGGGGTGAGCAGTTCTTC